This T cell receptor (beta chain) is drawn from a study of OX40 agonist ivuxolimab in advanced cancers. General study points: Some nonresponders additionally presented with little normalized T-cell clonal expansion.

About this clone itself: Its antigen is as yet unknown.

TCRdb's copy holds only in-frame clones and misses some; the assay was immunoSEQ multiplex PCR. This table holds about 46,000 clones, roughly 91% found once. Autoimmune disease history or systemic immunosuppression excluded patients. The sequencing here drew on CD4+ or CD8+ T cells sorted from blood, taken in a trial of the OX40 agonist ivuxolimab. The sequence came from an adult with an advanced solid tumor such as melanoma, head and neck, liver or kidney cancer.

The DNA of the CDR3 is TGTGCCAGCAGTGGACAGGGTAGAGTCAGCTCCTACAATGAGCAGTTCTTC. Its translation is CASSGQGRVSSYNEQFF. V is TRBV6-1 and J is TRBJ2-1; 7 bases match TRBD1. J was trimmed by 0 bases and V by 4 bases; bases with no gene match: 9. This CDR3 has 17 amino acids. Germline V gene lookup returns CDR1 MNHNS and CDR2 SASEGT.